The sequence of this T cell receptor beta chain was determined in a study of shared clonotypes between healthy human individuals (dated by TCRdb to the early 2020s). Regarding the study in general: A few men and two women, aged 18 to 49 years, made up the cohort. Per donor, three plates each were used for CD4 naive and CD4 memory, two for CD8 naive, and one for CD8 memory. The study deeply sequenced blood TCR repertoires of 5 or 6 healthy adults to estimate repertoire size and the extent of clonotype sharing between individuals. To increase sequencing depth and limit assay-specific biases, TCR repertoire library preparation and sequencing were carried out by different laboratories using diverse techniques. Each donor's leukapheresis produced roughly between roughly 0.85 and 10 billion PBMCs. Points the paper makes about the study in general: The small number of donors limited the genetic and exposure-history diversity represented. Compared with non-shared clonotypes, clonotypes shared by all four sorted-subset donors had higher generation probabilities. Only blood was sampled, and tissue TCR repertoires likely differ from those in blood. Estimated clonotype richness was generally larger for naive than for memory subsets. Based on pairwise subsampling, the degree of clonotype sharing among donors was expected to be affected by sequencing depth. Sharing across several donors was observed for approximately 5% of naive CD4, over 3% of naive CD8, roughly 2.4% of memory CD4, and less than 0.45% of memory CD8 clonotypes. Rarefaction of sorted-subset datasets indicated incomplete sequencing despite the large sequencing depth.

The donors were healthy, HIV-negative adults with no recently reported acute infections or vaccinations. Every donor was a Caucasian adult residing in Nashville, Tennessee, USA. CD4+ T cells were enriched by magnetic negative selection, after which naive cells were positively selected on CD45RA and the negative fraction was taken as the memory subset. Blood was collected by leukapheresis, and PBMCs were isolated by Ficoll-Histopaque density gradient centrifugation and then cryopreserved in liquid nitrogen vapor phase. Purity and quantity of every magnetically sorted T cell population were checked by analytical flow cytometry. From each sorted fraction, genomic DNA was isolated and quantified by UV absorbance on a Nanodrop 2000c. The CDR3 starts with the cysteine, ends with the phenylalanine, and has 14 residues. CDR3 DNA is the only sequence kept; it has 42 bases, read in frame from the first base. Cut back by 1 base and 5 bases, the V and J ends lie 12 bases apart. CDR1 and CDR2, per the germline V gene, are SGHDN and FVKESK.

Notes on this clone: Its antigen is currently not known. No much larger clone exists at a distance of one base, and base qualities are not known.

Using the deep immunoSEQ assay, multiplex PCR amplified TCR CDR3 regions from genomic DNA. Extracted genomic DNA from each cell subset was distributed evenly across all wells of several immunoSEQ 96-well plates, and each plate was treated as a replicate. For sorted subsets, around 0.2 ug genomic DNA, equal to tens of thousands of T cell genomes, was loaded into each replicate PCR. The purified libraries were quantified using a Qubit 3.0 fluorometer, sized with a Bioanalyzer 2100, and then quantified again using the KAPA Library Quantification kit. Each immunoSEQ 96-well plate was sequenced on its own single-read 150-cycle Illumina NextSeq 550 flow cell. In the paper's pipeline: Because the immunoSEQ output included only junctional sequences and no quality scores, the filtering could not be the same as the filtering used for full-length reads. Sequences were annotated with PyIR, a Python wrapper for IgBLAST v1.9, and V/J genes and CDR3 were assigned using IMGT germline references. Reads were filtered out if the reads had weak V/J assignments (E-value above 1e-6), no CDR3, stop codons, out-of-frame junctions, or ambiguous translated residues. V3J clonotypes were defined as sequences sharing an identical inferred V gene, J gene, and CDR3 amino acid sequence. Percentage overlap between repertoires was computed as shared unique clonotypes divided by the size of the smaller repertoire. RTK rarefaction, the Chao1 estimator, and Recon v2.1 estimates of unobserved clonotypes were used to assess repertoire richness. For all TCRbeta clonotypes obtained by the gDNA method from a few donors, generation probabilities were computed with OLGA. TCRdb holds this immuneACCESS table with in-frame rearrangements only. Some clones are missing; in checked studies, unresolved V genes explain under half, and the rest has no known cause. That table supplies the V and J calls and clone size; D and trimming were determined from the DNA. Recorded for this sample are over a million clones; 98% of them occurred a single time. The top ten clones comprise about 0.4% of the sample.

The specimen sequenced was naive CD4+ T cells sorted from blood. This specimen's cell subset or site label, per the study, means: CD45RA+ positively selected. This receptor chain uses TRBV14 and TRBJ2-7; no confident D gene assignment can be made. The sequence was collected from a man younger than 40 in good health. The CDR3 protein is CASSQGRSPHEQYF. The DNA sequence is TGTGCCAGCAGCCAAGGGCGGAGCCCCCACGAGCAGTACTTC.